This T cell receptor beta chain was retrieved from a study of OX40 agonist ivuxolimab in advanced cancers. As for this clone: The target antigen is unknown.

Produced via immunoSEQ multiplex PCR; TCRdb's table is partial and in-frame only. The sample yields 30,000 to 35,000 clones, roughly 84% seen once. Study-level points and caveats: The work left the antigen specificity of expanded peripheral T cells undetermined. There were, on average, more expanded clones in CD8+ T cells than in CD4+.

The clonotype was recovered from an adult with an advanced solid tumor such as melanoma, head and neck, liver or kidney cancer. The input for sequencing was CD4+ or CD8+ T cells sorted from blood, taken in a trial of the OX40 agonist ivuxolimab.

CDR3 sequence: CASSSRDSRNEQFF. The CDR3 DNA sequence: TGTGCCAGCAGCTCGCGGGACAGTCGGAATGAGCAGTTCTTC. This chain links TRBV13 with TRBJ2-1; tentatively, D is TRBD1 (7 bases). The germline V and J ends were trimmed by 4 bases and 7 bases, with 14 bases remaining between them. This CDR3 region has 14 residues. Looked up from germline, CDR1 is PRHDT and CDR2 is FYEKMQ (reference sequence).